This T cell receptor beta chain was recovered during a study of blood T cells in healthy people across ages. PCR was performed a second time for roughly 7 to 11 cycles using a sample-barcoded 5' primer and a J-beta primer mix. Researchers report that a template-switch adaptor with 12 random nucleotides tagged each cDNA molecule. TCRdb reanalysed the 5' RACE reads using MiXCR and keeps one entry per CDR3 protein. The sample has roughly 900,000 distinct CDR3 sequences; 45% to 50% are singletons. V was pared by 5 bases and J by 2 bases, with 3 bases of the junction left unmatched. The CDR3 loop spans 14 amino acids.

The source of this sequence is a man in his thirties or forties in good health. The sample taken for sequencing was blood. The rearrangement links TRBV12-3 or TRBV12-4 to TRBJ1-2, with TRBD1 matching over 9 bases. The CDR3 nucleotides are TGTGCCAGCAGTGAGACAGGGGGAAACTATGGCTACACCTTC. Translating it yields CASSETGGNYGYTF.